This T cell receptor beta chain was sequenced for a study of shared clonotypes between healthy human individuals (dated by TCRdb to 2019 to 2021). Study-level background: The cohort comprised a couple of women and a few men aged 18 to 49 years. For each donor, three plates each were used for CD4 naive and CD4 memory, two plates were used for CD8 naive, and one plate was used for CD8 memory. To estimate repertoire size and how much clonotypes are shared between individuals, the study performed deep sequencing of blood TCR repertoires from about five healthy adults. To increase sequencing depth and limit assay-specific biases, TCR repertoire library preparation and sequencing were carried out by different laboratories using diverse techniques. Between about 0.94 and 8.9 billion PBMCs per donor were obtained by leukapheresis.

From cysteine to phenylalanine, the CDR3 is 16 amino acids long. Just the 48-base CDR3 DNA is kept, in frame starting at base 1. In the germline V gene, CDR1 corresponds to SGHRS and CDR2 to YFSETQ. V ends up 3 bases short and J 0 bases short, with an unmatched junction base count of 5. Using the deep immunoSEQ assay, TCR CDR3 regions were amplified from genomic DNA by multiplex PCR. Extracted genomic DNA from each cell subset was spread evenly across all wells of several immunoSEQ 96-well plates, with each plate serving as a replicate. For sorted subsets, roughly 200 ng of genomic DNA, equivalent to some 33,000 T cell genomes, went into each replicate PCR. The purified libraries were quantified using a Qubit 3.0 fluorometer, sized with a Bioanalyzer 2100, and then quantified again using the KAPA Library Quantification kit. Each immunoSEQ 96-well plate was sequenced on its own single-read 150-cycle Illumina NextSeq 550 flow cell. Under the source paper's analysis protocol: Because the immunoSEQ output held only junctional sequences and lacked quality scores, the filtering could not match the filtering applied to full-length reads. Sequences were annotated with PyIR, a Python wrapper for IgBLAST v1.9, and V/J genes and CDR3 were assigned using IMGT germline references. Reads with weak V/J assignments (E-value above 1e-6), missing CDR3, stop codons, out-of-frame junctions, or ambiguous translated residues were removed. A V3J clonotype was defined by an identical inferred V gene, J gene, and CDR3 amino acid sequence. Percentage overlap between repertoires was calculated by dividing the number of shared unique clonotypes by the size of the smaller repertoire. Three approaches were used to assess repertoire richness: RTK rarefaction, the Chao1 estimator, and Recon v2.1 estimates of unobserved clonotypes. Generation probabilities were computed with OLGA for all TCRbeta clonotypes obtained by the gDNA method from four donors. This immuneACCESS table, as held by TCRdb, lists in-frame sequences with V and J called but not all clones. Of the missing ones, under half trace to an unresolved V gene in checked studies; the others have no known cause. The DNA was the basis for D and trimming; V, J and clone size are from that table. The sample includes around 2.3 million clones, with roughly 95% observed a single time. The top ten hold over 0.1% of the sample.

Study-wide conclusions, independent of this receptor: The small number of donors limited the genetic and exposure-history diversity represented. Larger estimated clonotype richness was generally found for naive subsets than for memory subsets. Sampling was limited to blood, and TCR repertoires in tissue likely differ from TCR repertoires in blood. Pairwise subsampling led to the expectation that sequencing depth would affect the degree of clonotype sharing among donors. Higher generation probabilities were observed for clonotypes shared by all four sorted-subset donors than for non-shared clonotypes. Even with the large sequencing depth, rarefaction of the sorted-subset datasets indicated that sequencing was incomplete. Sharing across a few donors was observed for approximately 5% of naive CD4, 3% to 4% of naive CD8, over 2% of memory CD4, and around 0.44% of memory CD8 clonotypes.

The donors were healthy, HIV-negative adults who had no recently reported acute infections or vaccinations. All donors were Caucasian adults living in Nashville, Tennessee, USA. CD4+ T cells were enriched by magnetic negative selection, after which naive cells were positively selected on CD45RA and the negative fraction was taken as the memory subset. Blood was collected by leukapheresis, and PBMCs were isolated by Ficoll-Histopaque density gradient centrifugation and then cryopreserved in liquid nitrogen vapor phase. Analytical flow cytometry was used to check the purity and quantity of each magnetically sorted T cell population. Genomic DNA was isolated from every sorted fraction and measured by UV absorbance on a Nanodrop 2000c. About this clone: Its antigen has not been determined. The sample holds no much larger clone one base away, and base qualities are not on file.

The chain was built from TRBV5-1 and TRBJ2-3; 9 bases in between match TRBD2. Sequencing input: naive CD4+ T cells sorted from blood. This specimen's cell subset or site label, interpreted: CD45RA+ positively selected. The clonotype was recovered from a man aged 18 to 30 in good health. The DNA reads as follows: TGCGCCAGCAGCTCAGAAGCGGGGGGCAGCACAGATACGCAGTATTTT. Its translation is CASSSEAGGSTDTQYF.